There are a few counts of the clone carrying this T cell receptor (beta chain). The investigators amplified TCR beta CDR3 regions from RNA transcripts. The HTBI set primed first-round TCR CDR3 RT-PCR. TCRdb re-analysed the multiplex PCR reads in MiXCR, keeping a single row per CDR3 protein. The top ten hold around 3.4% of the sample, which has around 350,000 distinct CDR3 sequences, 19% seen once. These data come from a study of T cells in Graves' hyperthyroidism and ophthalmopathy. With 6 bases removed from V and 2 bases from J, the gap between germline ends came to 22 bases. CDR3 length equals 18 residues. Graves' hyperthyroidism was deemed stable absent ophthalmopathy progression within 18 months. PBMCs stemmed from 10 ml fresh peripheral blood.

The chain uses TRBV12-3 or TRBV12-4 and TRBJ2-2, with D possibly called TRBD1 or TRBD2 (5 bases each). This clonotype was obtained from a woman younger than 35 with Graves' hyperthyroidism. Input material: blood. The CDR3 region is CASSPLPQGVYNTGELFF. CDR3 DNA sequence: TGTGCCAGCAGCCCCCTTCCGCAGGGAGTTTATAACACCGGGGAGCTGTTTTTT.